This T cell receptor beta chain was observed in a study of beta chain features in type 1 diabetes. Turning to the study itself: Analysis included about 110 million sorted cells drawn from all samples. Study outcomes and limitations: TCRB CDR3s were moderately but significantly shorter in Type 1 diabetes patients in all four CD4+ subsets. Within patients, naive, central memory and Treg TCRB repertoires seemed more similar than within healthy donors.

cDNA synthesis used the whole RNA isolate, giving expressed TCRB sequences. Generated by immunoSEQ multiplex PCR, the TCRdb table keeps only in-frame clones and is missing some. The sample includes 300,000 to 450,000 clones, roughly 13% of them seen just once. With respect to this clone: Its antigen is unknown.

Sorted populations all exceeded 98% purity. Trimming removed 3 bases at V and 3 bases at J, with 11 bases between. Germline loops: CDR1 SQVTM, CDR2 ANQGSEA. CDR3 length equals 13 residues. The clonotype was recovered from a man between 18 and 29 years old in good health. The V gene is TRBV29-1, the J gene TRBJ1-1; D gene uncertain. Material: naive CD4+ T cells from blood. The CDR3 sequence: CSVEEGGDTEAFF. In DNA form, the CDR3 reads TGCAGCGTTGAGGAGGGAGGAGACACTGAAGCTTTCTTT. The full variable domain, completed using reference TRBV29-1 and TRBJ1-1, is SAVISQKPSRDICQRGTSLTIQCQVDSQVTMMFWYRQQPGQSLTLIATANQGSEATYESGFVIDKFPISRPNLTFSTLTVSNMSPEDSSIYLCSVEEGGDTEAFFGQGTRLTVV.